Detailed here is one T cell receptor (beta chain). At one boundary the junction diverges from the germline segment, which might be a read error. This CDR3 has 15 residues. CDR1 is SGHTA, CDR2 FQGNSA, per germline. These data originate in a study of technical replicates of blood from a few donors. Using immunoSEQ multiplex PCR, the repertoire was profiled, and TCRdb retains in-frame clones only, with some absent. Of 74,000 or so clones in the sample, 90% to 95% were seen once. The source is a human donor in good health. The sequenced material came from T cells isolated from PBMCs. The J gene is TRBJ2-2, the V gene TRBV7-2; 8 positions match TRBD1. CDR3: CASSRQGAETGELFF. The CDR3 nucleotides read TGTGCCAGCAGCCGTCAGGGGGCGGAGACCGGAGAGCTGTTTTTT. Drawing the rest from reference TRBV7-2 and TRBJ2-2, the complete variable domain is GAGVSQSPSNKVTEKGKDVELRCDPISGHTALYWYRQSLGQGLEFLIYFQGNSAPDKSGLPSDRFSAERTGGSVSTLTIQRTQQEDSAVYLCASSRQGAETGELFFGEGSRLTVL.